This TCR beta chain was profiled in a study of post-analysis software for immune sequencing data. A few counts support this clonotype. Antigen specificity is unknown. CDR3 size: 16 residues. CDR1 is SQVTM, CDR2 ANQGSEA, per germline. The germline V and J ends were trimmed by 8 bases and 5 bases, with 25 bases remaining between them. Unique molecular identifiers were present in the TCR beta cDNA libraries. Each sample of roughly 0.85 to 11 million input T cells yielded roughly 500,000 cDNA molecules, so each molecule approximated one T cell. MiXCR, run by TCRdb on the PCR reads, gives a single entry per CDR3 protein. The sample consists of hundreds of thousands of distinct CDR3 sequences, roughly 29% of them appearing once. Findings and caveats of the study: Among multiple sclerosis patients, normalized Chao1 diversity was significantly below that of controls. TRBV segments more frequent in patients than in controls numbered several and included TRBV5-6, TRBV5-1 and TRBV20-1. F measure grouped same-batch samples tightly together.

V gene TRBV29-1 combines with J gene TRBJ2-1, with D possibly matching TRBD2 (5 bases). Material: blood. This receptor was taken from a girl aged 10 to 17 with multiple sclerosis. CDR3 nucleotide sequence: TGCAGCCATTTAGGCGGGCGACGATTTAGAAACAATGAGCAGTTCTTC. It translates to CSHLGGRRFRNNEQFF.